A single TCR beta chain is shown here with its context. Its antigen remains unknown. There are 15 residues in the CDR3. CDR1 DFQATT and CDR2 SNEGSKA come from the germline V gene (reference sequence). The J segment lost 3 bases and the V segment lost 4 bases, leaving 8 bases of the junction unmatched. This sample was included in a study of identical twins. Regarding the study as a whole: The study found that models underestimated out-of-frame TCR alpha sharing in monozygotic twins.

MiXCR, applied by TCRdb to the 5' RACE reads, yields one record per CDR3 protein. The sample contains 250,000 to 350,000 distinct CDR3 sequences, under 9% of which appear only once. This same sample was also taken into another study, of yellow fever vaccine responses in identical twins.

This TCR was recovered from a woman aged 18-30 years in good health. This chain links TRBV20-1 with TRBJ2-3; 9 bases are a match to TRBD2. Specimen: memory (CD45RO+) T cells sorted from blood. The CDR3 region has the DNA TGCAGTGCTACAAATCCGGGACTAGCAACAGATACGCAGTATTTT. This gives the protein CSATNPGLATDTQYF.